A single sample is the source of the 22 T cell receptor beta chains below, sequenced in a study of CD8 T cells in ankylosing spondylitis. Notes on the study in general: Ankylosing spondylitis blood appeared to carry a characteristic TCR beta motif of under ten highly homologous variants.

TCRdb analysed the 5' RACE reads with MiXCR anew, one entry per CDR3 protein. The sample lists 250,000 to 350,000 distinct CDR3 sequences, 8% occurring once. These receptors are not linked to any known antigen. Source material: blood, either unsorted or a sorted T cell fraction (not recorded which). These receptors were collected from a male donor with ankylosing spondylitis.

V gene TRBV2 combines with J gene TRBJ2-4; TRBD1 aligns across 9 bases. V trimming: 4 bases; J trimming: 0 bases; junction bases outside the gene matches: 10. CDR1 SNHLY and CDR2 FYNNEI come from the germline V gene. There are 18 residues in the CDR3. CDR3 region: CASSGSQGAGVAKNIQYF. The CDR3 coding sequence is TGTGCCAGCAGTGGGTCACAGGGGGCGGGAGTAGCCAAAAACATTCAGTACTTC.

The V gene is TRBV12-2, the J gene TRBJ2-7; TRBD1, the D gene given by the table, was not confirmed from the DNA. TRBV12-2 is flagged as a pseudogene. The CDR3 is 14 amino acids. In DNA form, the CDR3 reads TGTGCAAGTCGCCGACACAGGGGGGACTACGAGCAGTACTTC. Translation: CASRRHRGDYEQYF.

The chain employs TRBV11-2 and TRBJ2-7; D possibly corresponds to TRBD2 (6 bases). The CDR3 is made up of 18 amino acids. The germline V and J ends were trimmed by 0 bases and 0 bases, with 18 bases remaining between them. Germline lookup yields CDR1 SGHAT and CDR2 FQNNGV. CDR3 in amino acids: CASSLDPYRGILSYEQYF. DNA of the CDR3: TGTGCCAGCAGCTTAGATCCTTACCGGGGGATTCTCTCCTACGAGCAGTACTTC. Filled out from reference TRBV11-2 and TRBJ2-7, the complete variable domain reads EAGVAQSPRYKIIEKRQSVAFWCNPISGHATLYWYQQILGQGPKLLIQFQNNGVVDDSQLPKDRFSAERLKGVDSTLKIQPAKLEDSAVYLCASSLDPYRGILSYEQYFGPGTRLTVT.

This clonotype came up many times. The gene calls are TRBV12-3 or TRBV12-4 and TRBJ2-1, with D unresolved. V lost 5 bases, J lost 2 bases, and 4 bases lay in between. The CDR3 length is 12 residues. The CDR3 spells CASSPAYNEQFF. In DNA, the CDR3 is TGTGCCAGCAGTCCAGCCTACAATGAGCAGTTCTTC.

This clonotype showed up just a few times. This chain links TRBV5-6 with TRBJ2-3, with D perhaps matching TRBD1 or TRBD2 (5 bases each). The V gene's germline CDR1 is SGHDT and CDR2 YYEEEE. V lost 3 bases and J 1 base, leaving 15 bases between the germline ends. The CDR3 totals 16 residues. Here the CDR3 reads CASSSLTRGGTDTQYF. CDR3 in DNA: TGTGCCAGCAGCTCCTTAACCCGAGGGGGCACAGATACGCAGTATTTT.

V is TRBV30 and J is TRBJ2-7; D possibly corresponds to TRBD2 (6 bases). The germline CDR1 and CDR2 sequences are GTSNPN and SVGIG (reference sequence). The V end was cut by 5 bases, the J end by 3 bases, with 11 bases between. The CDR3 length is 12 residues. The CDR3 region is CAWSSTSYEQYF. The CDR3 DNA is TGTGCCTGGTCTTCGACTAGCTACGAGCAGTACTTC.

This clonotype was recorded many times. V gene TRBV4-2 combines with J gene TRBJ2-1; D gene ambiguous. Germline V gene data show CDR1 as LGHNA and CDR2 as YNFKEQ. Trimming stripped 0 bases from V and 0 bases from J, with 9 bases between. There are 16 residues in the CDR3. In DNA, the CDR3 is TGTGCCAGCAGCCAAGAGTTACAGTTCTCCTACAATGAGCAGTTCTTC. Its translation: CASSQELQFSYNEQFF.

To note about this clonotype: Since no conserved phenylalanine or tryptophan closes the CDR3, a read error is the likely cause. V is TRBV3-1 and J is TRBJ2-7; possibly TRBD1 for D (5 bases). The ends were cut back, 0 bases at V and 2 bases at J, with 8 bases in the middle. Per germline, CDR1 LGHDT and CDR2 YNNKEL (reference sequence). The CDR3 sequence is 14 residues long. The CDR3 loop reads CASSQDGAAYEQYL. DNA for the CDR3: TGTGCCAGCAGCCAAGATGGGGCAGCCTACGAGCAGTACCTC.

Many counts were recorded for this clonotype. The chain links TRBV15 to TRBJ2-1, with D possibly being TRBD2 (5 bases). The CDR3 spans 14 residues. Germline V gene lookup returns CDR1 LNHNV and CDR2 YYDKDF (reference sequence). The V and J ends lost 1 base and 9 bases respectively, with 13 bases between them. The CDR3 loop reads CATSRGFSAGEQFF. DNA of the CDR3: TGTGCCACCAGCAGAGGATTTTCCGCGGGTGAGCAGTTCTTC.

In its sample, this clonotype was seen many times. The CDR3 loop is CASSLNGGSGANVLTF. CDR3 nucleotides: TGTGCCAGCTCACTGAATGGGGGCTCTGGGGCCAACGTCCTGACTTTC. The chain uses TRBV18 and TRBJ2-6; either TRBD1 or TRBD2 may supply D (5 bases each). CDR3 length: 16 residues. V lost 4 bases to trimming and J lost 0 bases, with 10 bases between them. Germline V CDR1 and CDR2: KGHSH, LQKENI.

The table lists this clonotype with many counts. The rearrangement joins TRBV10-3 to TRBJ2-1, with TRBD2 matching 9 bases. Trimming removed 5 bases from V and 3 bases from J; junction bases left unmatched: 5. The CDR3 consists of 15 residues. Germline V lookup: CDR1 ENHRY, CDR2 SYGVKD. CDR3 region: CAISSSGTDYNEQFF. In DNA, the CDR3 is TGTGCCATCAGTTCTAGCGGGACCGACTACAATGAGCAGTTCTTC.

This clonotype was seen a few times. This chain connects TRBV6-6 to TRBJ2-2; D remains ambiguous. The CDR3 runs to 13 residues. V was pared by 1 base and J by 4 bases, with 4 bases between. Germline lookup yields CDR1 MNHNY and CDR2 SVGAGI (reference sequence). For the CDR3, the DNA is TGTGCCAGCAGTTACTATACCACCGGGGAGCTGTTTTTT. It translates to CASSYYTTGELFF.

This clonotype was picked up a small number of times. The chain couples TRBV27 to TRBJ2-1; D may be TRBD1 (5 bases). Germline V CDR1 and CDR2: MNHEY, SMNVEV (reference sequence). This CDR3 is 13 amino acids long. The germline V and J ends were trimmed by 3 bases and 8 bases, with 11 bases remaining between them. CDR3 in DNA: TGTGCCAGCAGTTTGTATAGGGGTGATGAGCAGTTCTTC. It yields the protein CASSLYRGDEQFF.

Ten or more counts support this clonotype. V is TRBV29-1 and J is TRBJ2-7; no clear D gene. CDR1 is SQVTM and CDR2 is ANQGSEA in the germline V gene. This CDR3 region has 11 residues. V lost 0 bases to trimming and J lost 9 bases, with 9 bases between them. The CDR3 DNA reads as TGCAGCGTTGAAGATCCCCGCGGGCAGTACTTC. This codes for CSVEDPRGQYF.

This clonotype was seen a handful of times. One junction end disagrees with the germline gene, perhaps due to a read error. This chain connects TRBV20-1 to TRBJ1-1; 7 bases are shared with TRBD1. CDR3 length: 13 residues. Germline CDR1 reads DFQATT; CDR2 reads SNEGSKA (reference sequence). The CDR3 DNA reads as TGCAGTGCTGATTCCCCTCCGGGTGACAGGGCGTCCTTT. As protein: CSADSPPGDRASF.

This clonotype was found a few times. The gene calls are TRBV2 and TRBJ2-3, with 12 bases aligning to TRBD2. Trimming took 6 bases from V and 6 from J; bases not matched to a gene: 4. This CDR3 region has 14 residues. In germline, CDR1 is SNHLY, CDR2 FYNNEI. The CDR3 sequence: CASRLAGGADTQYF. The CDR3 DNA reads as TGTGCCAGCAGACTAGCGGGAGGCGCGGATACGCAGTATTTT.

The rearrangement links TRBV5-1 to TRBJ2-1; possible D gene TRBD2, 5 bases. Germline-derived CDR1 and CDR2 are SGHRS and YFSETQ. The CDR3 is made up of 14 amino acids. Trimming shortened V by 0 bases and J by 9 bases, and 13 bases separated the two germline ends. CDR3 sequence reads: CASSLDGVSGEQFF. The DNA for the CDR3 is TGCGCCAGCAGCTTGGACGGCGTCAGCGGTGAGCAGTTCTTC.

This clonotype was seen a few times. This chain links TRBV6-2 or TRBV6-3 with TRBJ1-5; D ambiguous. The V gene lost 4 bases and the J gene lost 6 bases, with 13 bases spanning the gap. The CDR3 totals 14 residues. Germline V lookup: CDR1 MNHEY, CDR2 SVGEGT. The CDR3 DNA sequence: TGTGCCAGCAGTTTCGGCGGGCCGAGTCAGCCCCAGCATTTT. The encoded protein is CASSFGGPSQPQHF.

This clonotype was found many times. The genes are TRBV5-6 and TRBJ2-6; D call uncertain. Deletions cut 1 base from V and 0 bases from J, with 5 bases between. The CDR3 extends over 15 amino acids. In germline, CDR1 is SGHDT, CDR2 YYEEEE. Here the CDR3 reads CASSLLDSGANVLTF. The CDR3 region has the DNA TGTGCCAGCAGCTTGCTAGACTCTGGGGCCAACGTCCTGACTTTC.

This clonotype was observed a handful of times. V gene TRBV2 combines with J gene TRBJ2-3; the match to TRBD1 covers 7 bases. This CDR3 has 14 residues. CDR1 SNHLY and CDR2 FYNNEI come from the germline V gene. V shed 8 bases and J 2 bases; nucleotides not matched to a gene: 7. The DNA for the CDR3 is TGTGCCAGCCTCGCCGGGACAGTCACAGATACGCAGTATTTT. Protein product: CASLAGTVTDTQYF.

CDR3 nucleotides: TGTGCCAGCGGGCCTAGCGGGAGGCAAGAGACCCAGTACTTC. Translating gives CASGPSGRQETQYF. The rearrangement links TRBV12-3 or TRBV12-4 to TRBJ2-5, with 11 bases lining up with TRBD2. The length of the CDR3 is 14 residues. The ends lost 8 bases at V and 2 bases at J; junction bases unmatched: 4.

The gene calls are TRBV7-2 and TRBJ2-7; D is uncertain. The germline V gene encodes CDR1 SGHTA and CDR2 FQGNSA. The CDR3 contains 13 residues. V was cut by 5 bases and J by 3 bases, with 11 bases left in between. DNA for the CDR3: TGTGCCAGCAGCCATCTTCCGAGCTACGAGCAGTACTTC. Translated, it gives CASSHLPSYEQYF.